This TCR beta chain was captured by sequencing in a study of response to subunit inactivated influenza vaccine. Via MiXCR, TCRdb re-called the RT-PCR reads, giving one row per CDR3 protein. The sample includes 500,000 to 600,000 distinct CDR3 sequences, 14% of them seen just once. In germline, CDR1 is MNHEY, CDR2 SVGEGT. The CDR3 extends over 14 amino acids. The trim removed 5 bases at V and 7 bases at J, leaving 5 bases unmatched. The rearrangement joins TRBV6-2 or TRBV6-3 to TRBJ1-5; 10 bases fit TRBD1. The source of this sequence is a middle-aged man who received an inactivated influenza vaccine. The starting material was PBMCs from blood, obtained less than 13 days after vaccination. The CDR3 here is CASSAGQGWQPQHF. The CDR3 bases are TGTGCCAGCAGTGCGGGACAGGGGTGGCAGCCCCAGCATTTT.